A single sample gave rise to the 12 T cell receptor beta chains below, sequenced in a study of Graves' ophthalmopathy and Graves' hyperthyroidism. Amplification of TCR beta CDR3 regions used RNA transcripts. Amplification began with first-round RT-PCR using HTBI primers, then second-round multiplex PCR was performed. TCRdb fed the multiplex PCR reads into MiXCR, producing one record per CDR3 protein. The table lists roughly 1.1 million distinct CDR3 sequences, about 35% of them singletons, with over 8.5% in the top ten. The sequenced sample consisted of peripheral blood or thyroid tissue (not recorded which). These receptors were taken from an adult man with Graves' hyperthyroidism.

The chain joins TRBV25-1 to TRBJ1-2; TRBD1 matches 8 bases. The V segment lost 10 bases and the J segment 6 bases; nucleotides outside the gene matches: 19. The CDR3 is 16 residues long. In germline, CDR1 is MGHDK, CDR2 SYGVNS. The CDR3 DNA follows: TGTGCCACCAACCAGGCTCCTATACAGGGGGAGGATGGCTACACCTTC. It translates to CATNQAPIQGEDGYTF.

This clonotype appeared many times. The gene calls are TRBV19 and TRBJ1-1; 10 bases map to TRBD1. The CDR3 runs 18 residues. The V gene end was trimmed by 4 bases and the J gene end by 4 bases; junction bases not matched to a gene: 15. From germline, CDR1 is LNHDA and CDR2 SQIVND (reference sequence). The DNA for the CDR3 is TGTGCCAGTAGTACCCCGGGACAGGGGTTAAGGGCTGGCACTGAAGCTTTCTTT. Protein: CASSTPGQGLRAGTEAFF.

There are many counts of this clonotype. This rearrangement joins TRBV7-3 to TRBJ2-5, with a weak D call TRBD2 (5 bases). V lost 10 bases and J 2 bases, leaving 14 bases between the germline ends. The CDR3 extends over 13 amino acids. CDR1 and CDR2 (germline): SGHTA, FQGTGA. CDR3 bases: TGTGCCACCAGTACCAGAGGGCAAGAGACCCAGTACTTC. Its protein is CATSTRGQETQYF.

This clonotype was counted only a few times. The chain recombines TRBV7-2 with TRBJ2-5; 9 nucleotides match TRBD2. The germline V gene has CDR1 SGHTA and CDR2 FQGNSA. V trimming: 2 bases; J trimming: 5 bases; junction bases outside the gene matches: 12. The CDR3 is 17 residues long. The CDR3 nucleotides read TGTGCCAGCAGCTTAAAGAGACTAGCGGCAAGTATGGAGACCCAGTACTTC. Translating gives CASSLKRLAASMETQYF.

This clonotype came up many times. The chain combines TRBV9 with TRBJ2-7; D is unresolved. The V end was cut by 0 bases, the J end by 5 bases, with 9 bases between. CDR1 SGDLS and CDR2 YYNGEE come from the germline V gene. The CDR3 covers 13 residues. CDR3 coding DNA: TGTGCCAGCAGCGTAGGGGGATCGGACGAGCAGTACTTC. It specifies CASSVGGSDEQYF.

The chain uses TRBV9 and TRBJ1-2; a weak D match, TRBD1 (6 bases). The V gene lost 3 bases and the J gene lost 4 bases, with 19 bases spanning the gap. The CDR3 extends over 16 amino acids. Germline values: CDR1 SGDLS, CDR2 YYNGEE. In DNA form, the CDR3 reads TGTGCCAGCAGCGCACAGACAGGCCGAAATCTCTATGGCTACACCTTC. Translating it yields CASSAQTGRNLYGYTF.

The chain is built from TRBV2 and TRBJ1-5; D ambiguous. Germline-derived CDR1 and CDR2 are SNHLY and FYNNEI. The ends were cut back, 2 bases at V and 11 bases at J, with 10 bases in the middle. The CDR3 covers 12 residues. Written as DNA, the CDR3 is TGTGCCAGCAGTGAATATGGGGAGACCCAGCATTTT. It is translated as CASSEYGETQHF.

This clonotype came up a few times. The rearrangement joins TRBV12-3 or TRBV12-4 to TRBJ2-2; possibly TRBD2 for D (5 bases). The V end was cut by 5 bases, the J end by 5 bases, with 15 bases between. This CDR3 region has 15 residues. The CDR3 loop reads CASSPPGSWTGELFF. The CDR3 DNA sequence: TGTGCCAGCAGTCCGCCTGGGAGTTGGACCGGGGAGCTGTTTTTT.

This clonotype was picked up many times. The chain couples TRBV2 to TRBJ2-2; TRBD2 might be the D (5 bases). The V gene's germline CDR1 is SNHLY and CDR2 FYNNEI. The CDR3 has 15 residues. The V gene lost 7 bases and the J gene lost 3 bases, with 15 bases spanning the gap. In nucleotides, the CDR3 is TGTGCCAGCACTTCCGACGGGGTGGACACCGGGGAGCTGTTTTTT. Its protein product is CASTSDGVDTGELFF. Variable domain in full (rest from reference TRBV2 and TRBJ2-2): EPEVTQTPSHQVTQMGQEVILRCVPISNHLYFYWYRQILGQKVEFLVSFYNNEISEKSEIFDDQFSVERPDGSNFTLKIRSTKLEDSAMYFCASTSDGVDTGELFFGEGSRLTVL.

This chain connects TRBV19 to TRBJ1-5; TRBD1 is a possible D gene (5 bases). The V gene lost 7 bases and the J gene lost 11 bases, with 21 bases spanning the gap. CDR1 is LNHDA, CDR2 SQIVND, per germline (reference sequence). The CDR3 has 14 residues. CDR3 coding DNA: TGTGCCAGTACCCGGGACCGGGGTGCGTCGGCCCAGCATTTT. The encoded protein is CASTRDRGASAQHF.

With respect to this clonotype: One end of the junction varies from germline; a read error may be responsible. The CDR3 here is CASSLFLIHGYTF. CDR3 DNA sequence: TGTGCCAGCAGTTTATTCCTAATCCATGGCTACACCTTC. The rearrangement joins TRBV10-3 to TRBJ1-2, with D unresolved. CDR1 ENHRY and CDR2 SYGVKD come from the germline V gene. The CDR3 length is 13 residues.

This clonotype was counted many times. The chain combines TRBV9 with TRBJ1-3, with D possibly matching TRBD1 (6 bases). This CDR3 has 16 residues. Germline CDR1 reads SGDLS; CDR2 reads YYNGEE. V was clipped by 4 bases and J by 1 base, with 15 bases between them. Here the CDR3 DNA reads TGTGCCAGCAGCCCAACAGGGCCCCTATCTGGAAACACCATATATTTT. It yields the protein CASSPTGPLSGNTIYF. Together with reference TRBV9 and TRBJ1-3, the CDR3 gives the full variable domain: DSGVTQTPKHLITATGQRVTLRCSPRSGDLSVYWYQQSLDQGLQFLIQYYNGEERAKGNILERFSAQQFPDLHSELNLSSLELGDSALYFCASSPTGPLSGNTIYFGEGSWLTVV.